These T cell receptor beta chains were read from a single sample in a study of OX40 agonist ivuxolimab in advanced cancers. Measured with immunoSEQ multiplex PCR; TCRdb has only the in-frame clones, and not every one. The sample gives 80,000 to 95,000 clones, roughly 94% of which show up once; more than 0.5% is in the top ten. Sequenced material: CD4+ or CD8+ T cells sorted from blood, taken in a trial of the OX40 agonist ivuxolimab. All receptors derive from an adult with an advanced solid tumor such as melanoma, head and neck, liver or kidney cancer. Each CDR3 is given with its conserved first and last residue. D genes are given only for firm matches. Some rows have no size entry. The others give once, few or many, or a class for an expanded clone.

d_call,j_call,v_call,clone_size,cdr3_nt,cdr3_aa
TRBD2,TRBJ2-3,TRBV5-1,.,TGCGCCAGCAGCCCGGGACTAGCGGCAGATACGCAGTATTTT,CASSPGLAADTQYF
TRBD1,TRBJ1-2,TRBV2,.,TGTGCCAGCAGTCCCGGACAGGGGGGCTATGGCTACACCTTC,CASSPGQGGYGYTF
.,TRBJ1-5,TRBV10-3,once,TGTGCCATCAGTGAGTCCCGAGGGGGGAGGGGGAGCAATCAGCCCCAGCATTTT,CAISESRGGRGSNQPQHF
.,TRBJ1-1,TRBV7-8,.,TGTGCCAGCAGCACAGCCCATCAGAGGGGCACTGAAGCTTTCTTT,CASSTAHQRGTEAFF
.,TRBJ2-2,TRBV6-5,once,TGTGCCAGCAGTTACTCTTCGCAGGGCGGGCGGGAGCTGTTTTTT,CASSYSSQGGRELFF
.,TRBJ2-1,TRBV6-1,.,TGTGCCAGCATGTTGGAGACAAGGTACTACAATGAGCAGTTCTTC,CASMLETRYYNEQFF
TRBD2,TRBJ2-5,TRBV29-1,.,TGCAGCGTTGGGGACTGGGGGGGAGTGGAGACCCAGTACTTC,CSVGDWGGVETQYF
.,TRBJ2-3,TRBV7-9,.,TGTGCCAGCAGCTTAGTAGGGCAGACAGATACGCAGTATTTT,CASSLVGQTDTQYF
.,TRBJ1-2,TRBV4-1,.,TGCGCCAGCAGCGAGGGACTCCGGGACGGAAACTATGGCTACACCTTC,CASSEGLRDGNYGYTF
.,TRBJ2-1,TRBV11-2,.,TGTGCCAGCAGCCCTCAGGGGATGAATGAGCAGTTCTTC,CASSPQGMNEQFF
.,TRBJ2-1,TRBV7-2,.,TGTGCCAGCAGCTTAGTAGGTCCCGGGAGTGAGCAGTTCTTC,CASSLVGPGSEQFF
TRBD2,TRBJ2-1,TRBV6-6,.,TGTGCCAGCAGTCCCGGGACTAGCAGTGAGCAGTTCTTC,CASSPGTSSEQFF
.,TRBJ1-2,TRBV6-1,.,TGTGCCAGCAGCCCTTCGACAGCCGACTATGGCTACACCTTC,CASSPSTADYGYTF
.,TRBJ2-7,TRBV6-1,once,TGTGCCAGCAGTGCCGGGCAAAGTGGCGAGCAGTACTTC,CASSAGQSGEQYF
.,TRBJ2-1,TRBV21-1,.,TGTGCCATTAAAGACAGCCATAGGGATGAGCAGTTCTTC,CAIKDSHRDEQFF
TRBD2,TRBJ2-3,TRBV11-2,.,TGTGCCAGCAGCTTACGACTAGCCGCCAACACAGATACGCAGTATTTT,CASSLRLAANTDTQYF
.,TRBJ1-1,TRBV7-9,.,TGTGCCAGCAGCTTAGGGTTTGGGTACACTGAAGCTTTCTTT,CASSLGFGYTEAFF
TRBD2,TRBJ2-7,TRBV2,.,TGTGCCACCTCTAGCGGGGGGCCACCTTCCTACGAGCAGTACTTC,CATSSGGPPSYEQYF
.,TRBJ2-7,TRBV30,once,TGTGCCTGGAGTGGAAGCGTGAGAAGCGCCGAGCAGTACTTC,CAWSGSVRSAEQYF
.,TRBJ1-2,TRBV6-6,.,TGTGCCAGCAGACCTGGGCAGGGCGTCTATGGCTACACCTTC,CASRPGQGVYGYTF
.,TRBJ2-7,TRBV7-9,.,TGTGCCAGCAGCTTAGATCAGGGGCCGTACGAGCAGTACTTC,CASSLDQGPYEQYF
TRBD1,TRBJ2-7,TRBV5-1,.,TGCGCCAGCAGCTTCGGTTTTGGGACAGGGACCTACGAGCAGTACTTC,CASSFGFGTGTYEQYF
.,TRBJ2-1,TRBV11-3,.,TGTGCCAGCAGCTTAGAGGCGGGGAGTGATTCAAGATGGTTCTTC,CASSLEAGSDSRWFF
TRBD1,TRBJ1-2,TRBV4-1,.,TGCGCCAGCAGCCAAGAGACAGGGCACTATGGCTACACCTTC,CASSQETGHYGYTF